This T cell receptor beta chain was recovered during a study of blood T cell repertoires in COVID-19. The germline V gene encodes CDR1 LNHDA and CDR2 SQIVND (reference sequence). This CDR3 has 16 amino acids. Trimming left V 6 bases short and J 0 bases short, with 15 bases between. In the source study's methods: Reference gene primer amplification gave nucleated cell count estimates. Clones were sequenced by immunoSEQ multiplex PCR, and TCRdb holds only the in-frame ones, with some missing. V, J and clone size are those of that table, while D and trimming were read from the DNA. The sample holds around 100,000 clones, roughly 85% seen once.

The sequence was collected from a woman in her 70s with acute or convalescent COVID-19. The specimen was peripheral blood. This sequence joins TRBV19 and TRBJ2-4, with a possible D match to TRBD2 (5 bases). As DNA, the CDR3 is TGTGCCAGTAGCCCCGGGCAAGGGAGAGCCAAAAACATTCAGTACTTC. It encodes CASSPGQGRAKNIQYF.